Below are 24 T cell receptor beta chains sequenced from a single sample in a study of tissue T cells after allogeneic stem cell transplantation (dated by TCRdb to the early 2020s). The library was obtained by the immunoSEQ multiplex PCR assay. Here the immuneACCESS table is served through TCRdb, limited to in-frame sequences with V and J called. Missing clones are a known gap in these copies; in checked studies unresolved V genes cover under half, and the rest lacks a known reason. Across this sample there are 7,000 to 9,500 clones, with roughly 34% seen only once. The ten largest make up around 5% of the sample. This specimen's time point label, interpreted: mouse harvest day 14 after allogeneic transplant. Each mouse graft, delivered by tail vein injection, combined 10^6 splenic CD5+ T cells with 10^7 T-cell-depleted bone marrow cells. Sample: skin. These receptors were taken from a female BALB/c mouse given C57BL/6 T cells with graft-versus-host disease after an allogeneic hematopoietic cell transplant.

As for this clone: The germline and genes are mouse ones. The DNA ends 1 residue before the CDR3 does, and the rest of the CDR3 is filled in from the germline J gene. V and J are TRBV1 and TRBJ1-1; 8 nucleotides agree with TRBD1. CDR3 length: 18 amino acids. V lost 0 bases, J lost 4 bases, and 13 bases stayed unmatched. Germline CDR1 reads NSQYPW; CDR2 reads LRSPGD (reference sequence). CDR3 in amino acids: CTCSAEGAGRGHRTEVFF. The sequenced part of the CDR3 DNA is TGCACCTGCAGTGCAGAAGGGGCGGGCAGGGGGCATCGCACAGAAGTCTTC.

Regarding this clone: The listed genes are named as in mouse. The CDR3 goes on 1 residue after the read ends, and that part is filled in from the germline J gene. V and J are TRBV26 and TRBJ1-1; 10 bases are shared with TRBD1. The J segment lost 11 bases and the V segment lost 2 bases, leaving 5 bases of the junction unmatched. Germline CDR1 and CDR2: KGHPV and FQNQEV (reference sequence). The CDR3 length is 13 residues. Partial CDR3 DNA: TGTGCCAGCAGTCTGCGGGACAGGGGAGATGTCTTC. It yields the protein CASSLRDRGDVF. The whole CDR3 reads CASSLRDRGDVFF.

This clone was observed a single time. The genes and germline here are from mouse. The missing CDR3 end, 1 residue past where the read stops, is filled in from the germline J gene. The chain is built from TRBV29 and TRBJ2-7, with 8 bases that match TRBD1. Germline V gives CDR1 MSHET, CDR2 SYDVDS. This CDR3 is built from 13 residues. Unmatched junction bases numbered 5, after V lost 4 bases and J lost 6 bases. The CDR3 loop reads CASSSGQGGEQYF. CDR3 DNA (partial): TGTGCTAGCAGTTCCGGACAGGGAGGTGAACAGTAC.

This clone showed up just a few times. Each gene name is a mouse one. The read comes to an end 1 residue before the CDR3 does, leaving the germline J gene to fill in the end. This chain uses TRBV16 with TRBJ2-7, with 7 bases aligning to TRBD1. CDR1 is SGHSA and CDR2 is FRNQAP in the germline V gene. The CDR3 has 12 residues. J lost 9 bases, V lost 2 bases, and 4 bases had no gene match. The covered CDR3 bases are TGTGCAAGCAGCTTACAGGGGGATATACAGTAC. Its translation: CASSLQGDIQY. The CDR3 in full is CASSLQGDIQYF.

With respect to this clone: Gene names and germline match the mouse. The read falls 1 residue short of the CDR3 end, and the missing part is taken from the germline J gene. This chain uses TRBV26 with TRBJ2-3, with D possibly TRBD1 on 6 matching bases. The CDR3 is 15 amino acids. V was shortened by 4 bases and J by 0 bases, with 11 bases between the two germline ends. Germline loops: CDR1 KGHPV, CDR2 FQNQEV (reference sequence). The CDR3 reads CASSPGQLSAETLYF. Partial CDR3 DNA: TGTGCCAGCAGTCCGGGACAATTAAGTGCAGAAACGCTGTAT.

This clone was seen a few times. The genes and germline here are from mouse. The read ends 1 residue shy of where the CDR3 ends; the end is completed using the germline J gene. The chain combines TRBV26 with TRBJ1-4; 9 bases are a match to TRBD1. The trim removed 4 bases at V and 4 bases at J, leaving 4 bases unmatched. CDR1 and CDR2 (germline): KGHPV, FQNQEV (reference sequence). The CDR3 totals 15 residues. The covered CDR3 bases are TGTGCCAGCAGTCCCTTGACAGGGGGCAACGAAAGATTATTT. Its protein is CASSPLTGGNERLF. The full-length CDR3 reads as CASSPLTGGNERLFF.

The sample holds a few counts of this clone. Given a much more abundant clone one base away, this may be a read error. The genes and germline here are from mouse. The read finishes 1 residue shy of the CDR3 end, and the germline J gene is used to complete it. This chain joins TRBV26 and TRBJ1-4; D is ambiguous. The CDR3 sequence is 14 residues long. The V and J ends lost 2 bases and 1 base respectively, with 5 bases between them. The V gene's germline CDR1 is KGHPV and CDR2 FQNQEV (reference sequence). CDR3 bases read: TGTGCCAGCAGTCTGACAAATTCCAACGAAAGATTATTT. It is translated as CASSLTNSNERLF. The entire CDR3 protein is CASSLTNSNERLFF.

About this clone: Genes here carry mouse names. Read data end 1 residue before the CDR3 end; the end is taken from the germline J gene. The chain carries TRBV15 and TRBJ2-4; 10 bases line up with TRBD2. Looked up from germline, CDR1 is SGHND and CDR2 is FRSKSL. Losses at the gene ends were 3 bases for V and 1 base for J; bases not matched to a gene: 1. The CDR3 runs to 15 residues. Here the CDR3 reads CASSFTGGGQNTLYF. The CDR3 bases that were read are TGTGCCAGCAGTTTCACTGGGGGGGGTCAAAACACCTTGTAC. The whole variable domain, filled in from reference TRBV15 and TRBJ2-4, reads DAGVTQTPRHEVAEKGQTIILKCEPVSGHNDLFWYRQTKIQGLELLSYFRSKSLMEDGGAFKDRFKAEMLNSSFSTLKIQPTEPKDSAVYLCASSFTGGGQNTLYFGAGTRLSVL.

This clone turned up a few times. Mouse gene names apply. The read comes to an end 1 residue before the CDR3 does, leaving the germline J gene to fill in the end. The chain carries TRBV23 and TRBJ2-7; the tabulated D call, TRBD2, remains unverified against the DNA. The V gene's germline CDR1 is KGHTA and CDR2 FQNQQP. This CDR3 has 14 amino acids. CDR3 bases read: TGCTCCAGCAGCCCCGGGACTGGGGCCTATGAACAGTAC. Amino acid sequence: CSSSPGTGAYEQY. The whole CDR3 protein reads CSSSPGTGAYEQYF.

This clone appeared a few times. Mouse gene names and germline throughout. The read ends 1 residue shy of where the CDR3 ends; the end is completed using the germline J gene. The gene calls are TRBV26 and TRBJ2-5; D is uncertain. Trimming took 4 bases from V and 7 from J, leaving 9 bases between them. Germline CDR1 reads KGHPV; CDR2 reads FQNQEV (reference sequence). The CDR3 sequence is 12 residues long. Partial CDR3 DNA: TGTGCCAGCAGTCGAACGGGGAACACCCAGTAC. Translated, it gives CASSRTGNTQY. The whole CDR3 protein is CASSRTGNTQYF.

Concerning this clone itself: Mouse germline and gene names are used. The read ends 1 residue before the CDR3 terminus; that terminus is restored from the germline J gene. This chain links TRBV3 with TRBJ1-2; unclear D gene. CDR3 size: 12 residues. The germline V gene has CDR1 SNHLY and CDR2 FYNGKV (reference sequence). V lost 2 bases and J 4 bases, leaving 5 bases between the germline ends. The sequenced part of the CDR3 DNA is TGTGCCAGCAGCTTACACACCTCCGACTACACC. This sequence encodes CASSLHTSDYT. The entire CDR3 sequence reads CASSLHTSDYTF.

This clone was detected only a few times. Mouse germline and gene names are used. With the read ending 1 residue before the CDR3 end, the germline J gene is used to fill in that end. V is TRBV26 and J is TRBJ2-2; 9 bases match TRBD1. The CDR3 spans 16 residues. In germline, CDR1 is KGHPV, CDR2 FQNQEV (reference sequence). The junction had 7 bases not matched to a gene; V was cut back by 5 bases and J by 3 bases. CDR3 in amino acids: CASSGPGTGYTGQLYF. The sequenced CDR3 bases are TGTGCCAGCAGTGGTCCCGGGACAGGGTACACCGGGCAGCTCTAC.

This clone was found a few times. Here the gene names and germline are mouse. With the read ending 1 residue before the CDR3 end, the germline J gene is used to fill in that end. The chain has TRBV22 and TRBJ2-3. TRBV22 is shown as a pseudogene. The CDR3 loop spans 15 amino acids. CDR3 sequence: CASSCLGRCAETLYF. The CDR3 bases that were read are TGTGCCAGCAGTTGTCTCGGGAGATGTGCAGAAACGCTGTAT.

This clone was observed once. Gene names denote mouse genes. The DNA ends 1 residue before the CDR3 does, and the rest of the CDR3 is filled in from the germline J gene. The rearrangement links TRBV3 to TRBJ2-3, with D unresolved. V was clipped by 3 bases and J by 1 base, with 2 bases between them. The CDR3 covers 12 residues. Germline-derived CDR1 and CDR2 are SNHLY and FYNGKV (reference sequence). CDR3 loop: CASSLGAETLYF. The sequenced part of the CDR3 DNA is TGTGCCAGCAGCTTGGGTGCAGAAACGCTGTAT.

In regard to this clone: Genes and germline are mouse. The CDR3 extends 1 residue past the end of the read, so its final part is completed from the germline J gene. The chain carries TRBV20 and TRBJ1-4, with D possibly matching TRBD1 (5 bases). The length of the CDR3 is 13 residues. Germline V gene lookup returns CDR1 GFQATS and CDR2 STVNSAI. Trimming cost V 7 bases and J 2 bases, with 11 bases left between them. The CDR3 DNA, read in part, is TGTGGTGGCAGGAGGGGATCCAACGAAAGATTATTT. This codes for CGGRRGSNERLF. The CDR3 in its entirety is CGGRRGSNERLFF.

With respect to this clone: Genes here carry mouse names. The read comes to an end 1 residue before the CDR3 does, leaving the germline J gene to fill in the end. This chain joins TRBV16 and TRBJ2-3; 10 bases match TRBD2. The CDR3 has 15 amino acids. The V segment lost 0 bases and the J segment 3 bases; nucleotides outside the gene matches: 0. The germline CDR1 and CDR2 sequences are SGHSA and FRNQAP. This chain's CDR3 is CASSLDWGGAETLYF. Incomplete CDR3 DNA: TGTGCAAGCAGCTTAGACTGGGGGGGCGCAGAAACGCTGTAT.

For this clone: Here the gene names and germline are mouse. The read is 1 residue too short to cover the CDR3 end, so that end is filled in from the germline J gene. The same CDR3 is also encoded by other DNA sequences in this sample. This chain uses TRBV26 with TRBJ2-7; TRBD2 matches 11 bases. Per the germline V gene, CDR1 is KGHPV and CDR2 is FQNQEV (reference sequence). The CDR3 totals 15 residues. The trim removed 3 bases at V and 3 bases at J, leaving 4 bases unmatched. The CDR3 bases that were read are TGTGCCAGCAGTCTCTCCGGGACTGGGGGCTATGAACAGTAC. It translates to CASSLSGTGGYEQY. The full CDR3 is CASSLSGTGGYEQYF.

In its sample, this clone was seen a few times. Mouse gene names and germline throughout. Coverage ceases 1 residue before the CDR3 finishes, and the germline J gene fills in the end. The chain carries TRBV3 and TRBJ2-4; 9 bases are shared with TRBD2. V was clipped by 1 base and J by 0 bases; unmatched bases: 2. This CDR3 is built from 16 residues. The germline CDR1 and CDR2 sequences are SNHLY and FYNGKV (reference sequence). The CDR3 here is CASSLVWGGSQNTLYF. CDR3 DNA (partial): TGTGCCAGCAGCTTAGTCTGGGGGGGTAGTCAAAACACCTTGTAC.

This clone was found a few times. Gene names follow the mouse nomenclature. Coverage ceases 1 residue before the CDR3 finishes, and the germline J gene fills in the end. V is TRBV26 and J is TRBJ1-4; D call uncertain. CDR3 size: 13 residues. CDR1 is KGHPV and CDR2 is FQNQEV in the germline V gene (reference sequence). With 6 bases removed from V and 2 bases from J, the gap between germline ends came to 7 bases. The chain's CDR3 is CASRRESNERLFF. Partial CDR3 DNA: TGTGCCAGCAGACGGGAATCCAACGAAAGATTATTT.

By its share, this clone is large. Gene names refer to mouse genes. The read halts 1 residue ahead of the CDR3 end, with the missing end drawn from the germline J gene. The chain employs TRBV26 and TRBJ1-4, with D perhaps matching TRBD1 (6 bases). Trimming removed 4 bases from V and 0 bases from J, with 9 bases in between. This CDR3 has 15 amino acids. Per the germline V gene, CDR1 is KGHPV and CDR2 is FQNQEV (reference sequence). CDR3 DNA, as far as it was read: TGTGCCAGCAGTCGCGGGACAATTTCCAACGAAAGATTATTT. This encodes CASSRGTISNERLF. The CDR3 as a whole reads CASSRGTISNERLFF.

Of note for this clone: These gene names are mouse names. The read finishes 1 residue shy of the CDR3 end, and the germline J gene is used to complete it. The chain has TRBV13-2 and TRBJ1-3; tentatively, D is TRBD1 (6 bases). This CDR3 comprises 15 residues. Germline-derived CDR1 and CDR2 are NNHNN and SYGAGS (reference sequence). V lost 4 bases, J lost 0 bases, and 11 bases lay in between. CDR3 sequence reads: CASGPGQNSGNTLYF. CDR3 DNA (partial): TGTGCCAGCGGTCCGGGACAAAATTCTGGAAATACGCTCTAT.

Comments on this clone: Gene names and germline refer to mouse. The read finishes 1 residue shy of the CDR3 end, and the germline J gene is used to complete it. The chain is built from TRBV23 and TRBJ2-2; the DNA was not compared with TRBD2, the D call given in the table. This CDR3 region has 15 residues. Per the germline V gene, CDR1 is KGHTA and CDR2 is FQNQQP. The CDR3: CSSSQRLANTGQLYF. CDR3 DNA, as far as it was read: TGCTCCAGCAGTCAAAGACTTGCAAACACCGGGCAGCTCTAC.

This clone was found a few times. Gene names and germline refer to mouse. The read terminates 1 residue before the CDR3 end, so the remaining end is supplied by the germline J gene. The chain has TRBV23 and TRBJ1-4; the table gives TRBD1 as D, unverified against the DNA. Germline V CDR1 and CDR2: KGHTA, FQNQQP. The CDR3 is made up of 16 amino acids. CDR3 residues: CSSSQSGQGAPERLFF. CDR3 DNA (partial): TGCTCCAGCAGTCAATCGGGCCAGGGGGCGCCCGAAAGATTATTT.

This clone has only a few counts. Mouse names are used for the genes. The CDR3 loop is CASSLGGYDTLYF. CDR3 DNA, as far as it was read: TGTGCCAGCTCTCTGGGGGGGTATGACACCTTGTAC. J is TRBJ2-4 and V is TRBV12-1; 7 bases agree with TRBD2. The sequence runs out 1 residue before the end of the CDR3; the remainder is reconstructed from the germline J gene. Germline loops: CDR1 SGHSN, CDR2 HYEKVE. The CDR3 extends over 13 amino acids. J was trimmed by 7 bases and V by 1 base; bases with no gene match: 4.